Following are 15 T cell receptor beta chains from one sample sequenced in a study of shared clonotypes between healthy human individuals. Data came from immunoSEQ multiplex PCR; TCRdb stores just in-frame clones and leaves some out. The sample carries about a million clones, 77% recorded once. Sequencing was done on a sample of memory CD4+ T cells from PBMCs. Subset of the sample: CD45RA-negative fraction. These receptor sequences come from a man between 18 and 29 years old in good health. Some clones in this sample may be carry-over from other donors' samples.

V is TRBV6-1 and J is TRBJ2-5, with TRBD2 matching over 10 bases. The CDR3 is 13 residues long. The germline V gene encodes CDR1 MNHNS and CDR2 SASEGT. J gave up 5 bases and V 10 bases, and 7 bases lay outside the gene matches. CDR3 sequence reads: CATRAGGRETQYF. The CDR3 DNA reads TGTGCCACCAGAGCGGGAGGGCGGGAGACCCAGTACTTC.

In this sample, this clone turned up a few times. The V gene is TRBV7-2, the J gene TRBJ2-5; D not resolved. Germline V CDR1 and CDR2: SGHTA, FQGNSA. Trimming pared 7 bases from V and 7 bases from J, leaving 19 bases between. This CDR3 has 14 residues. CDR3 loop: CASNPPSESRTQYF. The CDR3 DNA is TGTGCCAGCAACCCTCCAAGCGAGTCACGGACCCAGTACTTC.

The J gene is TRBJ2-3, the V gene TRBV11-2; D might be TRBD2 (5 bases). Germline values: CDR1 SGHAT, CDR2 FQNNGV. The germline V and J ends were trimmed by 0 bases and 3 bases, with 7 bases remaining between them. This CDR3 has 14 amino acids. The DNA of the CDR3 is TGTGCCAGCAGCTTAGATCCGGGAACAGATACGCAGTATTTT. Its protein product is CASSLDPGTDTQYF.

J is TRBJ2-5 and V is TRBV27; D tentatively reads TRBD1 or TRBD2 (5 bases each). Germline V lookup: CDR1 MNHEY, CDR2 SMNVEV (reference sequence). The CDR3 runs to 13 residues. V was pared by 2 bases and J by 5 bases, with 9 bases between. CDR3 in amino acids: CASSLRGTETQYF. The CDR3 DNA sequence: TGTGCCAGCAGTTTACGGGGCACTGAGACCCAGTACTTC.

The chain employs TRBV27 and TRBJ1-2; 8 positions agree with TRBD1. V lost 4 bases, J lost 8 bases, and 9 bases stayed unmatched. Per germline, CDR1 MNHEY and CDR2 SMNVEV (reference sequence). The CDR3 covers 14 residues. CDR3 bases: TGTGCCAGCAGTTCGCCCGGGACAGGAGGAGGCTACACCTTC. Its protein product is CASSSPGTGGGYTF.

The CDR3 sequence: CASSPQVELNYGYTF. The CDR3 nucleotides read TGTGCCAGCTCACCACAGGTGGAACTAAACTATGGCTACACCTTC. The chain uses TRBV18 and TRBJ1-2; no firm D call. This CDR3 has 15 amino acids. Germline V gives CDR1 KGHSH, CDR2 LQKENI. Trimming shortened V by 1 base and J by 2 bases, and 11 bases separated the two germline ends.

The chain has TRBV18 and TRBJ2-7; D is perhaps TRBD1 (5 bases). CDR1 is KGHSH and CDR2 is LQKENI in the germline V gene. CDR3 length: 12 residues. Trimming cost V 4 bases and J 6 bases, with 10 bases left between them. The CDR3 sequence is CASSRDQGEQYF. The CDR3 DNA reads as TGTGCCAGCTCACGCGACCAGGGCGAGCAGTACTTC.

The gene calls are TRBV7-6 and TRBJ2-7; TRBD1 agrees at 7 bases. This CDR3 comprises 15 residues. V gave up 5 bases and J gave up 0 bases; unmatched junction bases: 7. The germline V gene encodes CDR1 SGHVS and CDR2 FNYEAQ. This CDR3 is CASSLRQGHSYEQYF. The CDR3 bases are TGTGCCAGCAGCCTAAGACAGGGCCACTCCTACGAGCAGTACTTC.

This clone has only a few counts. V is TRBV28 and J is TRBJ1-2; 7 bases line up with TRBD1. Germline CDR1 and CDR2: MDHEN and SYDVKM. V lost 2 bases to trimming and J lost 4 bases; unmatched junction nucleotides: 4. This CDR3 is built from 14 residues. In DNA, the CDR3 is TGTGCCAGCAGTTTAGACAGGGATGGCTATGGCTACACCTTC. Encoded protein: CASSLDRDGYGYTF.

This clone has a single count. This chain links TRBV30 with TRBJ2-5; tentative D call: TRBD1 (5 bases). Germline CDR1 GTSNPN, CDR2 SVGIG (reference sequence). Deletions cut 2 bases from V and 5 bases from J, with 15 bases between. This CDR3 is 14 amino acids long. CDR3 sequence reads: CAWSFTGLGETQYF. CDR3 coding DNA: TGTGCCTGGAGTTTCACAGGATTAGGGGAGACCCAGTACTTC.

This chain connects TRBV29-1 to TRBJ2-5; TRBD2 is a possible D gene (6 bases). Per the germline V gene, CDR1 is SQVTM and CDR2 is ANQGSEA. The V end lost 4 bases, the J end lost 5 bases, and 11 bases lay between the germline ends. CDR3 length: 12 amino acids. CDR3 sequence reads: CSVAWGVETQYF. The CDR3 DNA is TGCAGCGTTGCCTGGGGGGTGGAGACCCAGTACTTC. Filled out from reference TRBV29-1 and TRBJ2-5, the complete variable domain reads SAVISQKPSRDICQRGTSLTIQCQVDSQVTMMFWYRQQPGQSLTLIATANQGSEATYESGFVIDKFPISRPNLTFSTLTVSNMSPEDSSIYLCSVAWGVETQYFGPGTRLLVL.

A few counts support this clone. For the CDR3, the DNA is TGTGCCAGCAGCGCTCGCCGGTTGAACACCGGGGAGCTGTTTTTT. Encoded protein: CASSARRLNTGELFF. The chain is built from TRBV7-6 and TRBJ2-2; D unclear. Germline V gene lookup returns CDR1 SGHVS and CDR2 FNYEAQ. The V end lost 5 bases, the J end lost 1 base, and 11 bases lay between the germline ends. The CDR3 sequence is 15 residues long.

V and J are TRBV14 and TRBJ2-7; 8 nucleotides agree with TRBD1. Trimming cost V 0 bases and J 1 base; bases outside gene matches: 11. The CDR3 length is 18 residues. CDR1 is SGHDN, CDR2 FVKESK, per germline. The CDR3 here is CASSQDQWTGQDSYEQYF. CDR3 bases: TGTGCCAGCAGCCAAGATCAATGGACAGGGCAGGATTCCTACGAGCAGTACTTC.

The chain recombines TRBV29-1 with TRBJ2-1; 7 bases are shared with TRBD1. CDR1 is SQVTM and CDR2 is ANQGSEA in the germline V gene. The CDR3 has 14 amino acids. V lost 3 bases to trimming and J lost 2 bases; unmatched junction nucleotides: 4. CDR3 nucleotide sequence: TGCAGCGTTGACCGGGACAGTCCCTACAATGAGCAGTTCTTC. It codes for CSVDRDSPYNEQFF.

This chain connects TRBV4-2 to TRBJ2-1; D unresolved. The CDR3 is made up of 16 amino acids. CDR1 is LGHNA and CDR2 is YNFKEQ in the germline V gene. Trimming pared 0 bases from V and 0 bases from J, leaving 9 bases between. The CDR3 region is CASSQDWILSYNEQFF. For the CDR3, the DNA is TGTGCCAGCAGCCAAGACTGGATCCTCTCCTACAATGAGCAGTTCTTC.